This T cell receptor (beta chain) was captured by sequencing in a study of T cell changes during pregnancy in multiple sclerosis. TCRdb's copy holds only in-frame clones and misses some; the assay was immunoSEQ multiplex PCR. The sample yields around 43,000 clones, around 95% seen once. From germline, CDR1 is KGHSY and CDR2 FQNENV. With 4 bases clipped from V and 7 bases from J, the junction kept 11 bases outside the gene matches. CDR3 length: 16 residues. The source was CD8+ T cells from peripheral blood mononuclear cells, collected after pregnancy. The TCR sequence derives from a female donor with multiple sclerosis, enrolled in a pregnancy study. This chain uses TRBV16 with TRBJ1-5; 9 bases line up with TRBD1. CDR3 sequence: CASSRIFGTGLQPQHF. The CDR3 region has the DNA TGTGCCAGCAGCCGAATCTTCGGGACAGGGCTACAGCCCCAGCATTTT.